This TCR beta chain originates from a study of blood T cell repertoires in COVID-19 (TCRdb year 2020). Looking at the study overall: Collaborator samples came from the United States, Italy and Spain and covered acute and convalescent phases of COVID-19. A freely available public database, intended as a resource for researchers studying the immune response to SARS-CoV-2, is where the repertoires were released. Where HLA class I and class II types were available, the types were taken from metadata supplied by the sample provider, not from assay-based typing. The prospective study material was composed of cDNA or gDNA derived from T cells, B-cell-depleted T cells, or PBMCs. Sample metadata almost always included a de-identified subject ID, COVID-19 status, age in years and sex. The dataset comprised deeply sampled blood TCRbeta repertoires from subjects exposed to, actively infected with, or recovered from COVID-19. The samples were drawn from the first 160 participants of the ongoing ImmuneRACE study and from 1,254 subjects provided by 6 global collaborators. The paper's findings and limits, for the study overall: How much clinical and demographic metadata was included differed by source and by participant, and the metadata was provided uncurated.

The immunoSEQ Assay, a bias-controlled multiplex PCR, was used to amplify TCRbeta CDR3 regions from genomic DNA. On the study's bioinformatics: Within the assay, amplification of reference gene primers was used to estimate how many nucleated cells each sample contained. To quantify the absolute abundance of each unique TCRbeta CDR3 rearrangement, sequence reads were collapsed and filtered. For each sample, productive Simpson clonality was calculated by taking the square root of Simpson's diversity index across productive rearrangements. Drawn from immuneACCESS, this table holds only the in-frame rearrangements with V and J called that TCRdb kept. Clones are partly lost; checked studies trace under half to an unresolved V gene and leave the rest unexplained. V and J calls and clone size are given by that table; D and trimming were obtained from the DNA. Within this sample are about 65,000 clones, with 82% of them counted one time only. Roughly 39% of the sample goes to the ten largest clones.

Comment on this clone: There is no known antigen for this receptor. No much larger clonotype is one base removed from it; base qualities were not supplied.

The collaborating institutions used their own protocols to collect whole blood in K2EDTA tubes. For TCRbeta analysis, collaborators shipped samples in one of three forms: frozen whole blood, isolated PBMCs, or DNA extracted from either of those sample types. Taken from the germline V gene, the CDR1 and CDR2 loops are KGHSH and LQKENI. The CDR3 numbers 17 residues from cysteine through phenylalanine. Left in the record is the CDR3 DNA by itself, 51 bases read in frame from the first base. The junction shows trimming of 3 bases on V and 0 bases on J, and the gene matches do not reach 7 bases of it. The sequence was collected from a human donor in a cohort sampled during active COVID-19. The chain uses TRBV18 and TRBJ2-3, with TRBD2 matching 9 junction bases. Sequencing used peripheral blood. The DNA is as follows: TGTGCCAGCTCACCCGACGTAGCGGGGGTTAGCACAGATACGCAGTATTTT. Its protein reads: CASSPDVAGVSTDTQYF.